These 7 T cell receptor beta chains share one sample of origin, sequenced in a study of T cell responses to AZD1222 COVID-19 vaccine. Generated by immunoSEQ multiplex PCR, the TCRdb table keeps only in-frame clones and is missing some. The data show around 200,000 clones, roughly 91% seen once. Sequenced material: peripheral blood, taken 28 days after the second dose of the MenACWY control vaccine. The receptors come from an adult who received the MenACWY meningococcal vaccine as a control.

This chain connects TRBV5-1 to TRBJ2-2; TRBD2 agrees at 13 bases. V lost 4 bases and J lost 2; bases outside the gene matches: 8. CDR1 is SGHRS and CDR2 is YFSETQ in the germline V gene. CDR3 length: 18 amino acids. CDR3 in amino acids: CASSRSRTSGGNTGELFF. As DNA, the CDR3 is TGCGCCAGCAGCCGATCTCGGACTAGCGGGGGAAACACCGGGGAGCTGTTTTTT.

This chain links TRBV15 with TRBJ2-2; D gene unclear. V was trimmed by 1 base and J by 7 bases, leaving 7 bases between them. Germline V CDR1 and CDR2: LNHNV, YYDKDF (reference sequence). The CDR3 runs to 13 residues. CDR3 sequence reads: CATSRGTDGELFF. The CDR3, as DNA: TGTGCCACCAGCAGAGGGACGGACGGGGAGCTGTTTTTT.

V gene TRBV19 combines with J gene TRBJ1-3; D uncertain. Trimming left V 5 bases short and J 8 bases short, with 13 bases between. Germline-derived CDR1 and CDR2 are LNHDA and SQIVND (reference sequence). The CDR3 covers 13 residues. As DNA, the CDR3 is TGTGCCAGTAGTGGACCTCAGGTCGACACCATATATTTT. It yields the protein CASSGPQVDTIYF.

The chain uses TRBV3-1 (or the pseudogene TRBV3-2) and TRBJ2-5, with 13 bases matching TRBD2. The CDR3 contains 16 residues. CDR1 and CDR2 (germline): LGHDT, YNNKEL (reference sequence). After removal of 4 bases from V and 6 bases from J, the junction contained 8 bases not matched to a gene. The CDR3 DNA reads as TGTGCCAGCAGCCCCGCCACTAGCGGGGGGGCCCAGACCCAGTACTTC. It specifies CASSPATSGGAQTQYF.

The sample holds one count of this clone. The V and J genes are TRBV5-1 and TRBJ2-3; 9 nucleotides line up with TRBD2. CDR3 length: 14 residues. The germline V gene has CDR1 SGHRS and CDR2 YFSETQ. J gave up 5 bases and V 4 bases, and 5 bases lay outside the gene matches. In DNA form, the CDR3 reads TGCGCCAGCAGCCGCGGGGGGGCCGAAGATACGCAGTATTTT. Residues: CASSRGGAEDTQYF.

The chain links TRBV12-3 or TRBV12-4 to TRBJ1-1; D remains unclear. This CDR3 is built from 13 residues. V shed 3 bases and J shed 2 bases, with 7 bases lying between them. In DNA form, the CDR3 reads TGTGCCAGCAGTTTCTCAGCTAACACTGAAGCTTTCTTT. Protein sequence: CASSFSANTEAFF.

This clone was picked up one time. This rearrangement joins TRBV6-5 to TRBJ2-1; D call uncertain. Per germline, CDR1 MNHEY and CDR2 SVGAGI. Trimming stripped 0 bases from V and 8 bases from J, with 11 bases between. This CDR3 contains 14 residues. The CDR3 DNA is TGTGCCAGCAGTTACTCAGGCGGTGTCGATGAGCAGTTCTTC. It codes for CASSYSGGVDEQFF.